The present T cell receptor (beta chain) was sequenced within a study of cytomegalovirus exposure and HLA in healthy donors. Study-level results: Further analysis, carried out later, found HLA-associated TCR beta chains more clonally expanded than equally common other chains. Differences between HLA loci emerged in a later analysis of TCR association rates, with DRB1 most and HLA-C fewest. The investigators catalogued 150 to 200 TCR beta chains as cytomegalovirus-associated.

A word on this clone: Its antigen is currently unknown.

Trimming cost V 3 bases and J 2 bases; bases outside gene matches: 3. The CDR3 loop spans 15 amino acids. Germline V gene sequence: CDR1 SEHNR, CDR2 FQNEAQ (reference sequence). Vbeta (60) and Jbeta (13) primers were used in the PCR. Method: immunoSEQ multiplex PCR; TCRdb's copy keeps in-frame clones and lacks some. Of 180,000 or so clones listed, around 82% were seen once; the top ten hold under 3%. The sequenced sample was PBMCs. The receptor was isolated from a woman aged 25 to 39 in good health and CMV-seropositive. The chain is built from TRBV7-9 and TRBJ2-3; 9 bases map to TRBD2. The CDR3 DNA sequence: TGTGCCAGCAGCTTGCGGGGGGGATTCACAGATACGCAGTATTTT. It codes for CASSLRGGFTDTQYF.